Following are 16 T cell receptor beta chains from one sample sequenced in a study of shared clonotypes between healthy human individuals. Produced via immunoSEQ multiplex PCR; TCRdb's table is partial and in-frame only. The sample shows roughly 510,000 clones, 60% to 80% of them seen only once. The sample comprised PBMCs. The receptor set was obtained from a woman between 40 and 55 years old in good health. Some clones in this sample may be carry-over from other donors' samples.

V gene TRBV6-5 combines with J gene TRBJ2-5, with TRBD1 identical over 9 bases. J was trimmed by 5 bases and V by 4 bases; bases with no gene match: 2. This CDR3 region has 13 residues. The germline V gene has CDR1 MNHEY and CDR2 SVGAGI. The CDR3 loop reads CASSSGQGETQYF. The CDR3 region has the DNA TGTGCCAGCAGTTCTGGACAGGGGGAGACCCAGTACTTC.

The V gene is TRBV15, the J gene TRBJ2-3; TRBD2 matches 10 bases. This CDR3 has 15 residues. Looked up from germline, CDR1 is LNHNV and CDR2 is YYDKDF (reference sequence). Unmatched junction bases numbered 5, after V lost 6 bases and J lost 2 bases. The CDR3 region has the DNA TGTGCCACCAGGCTACTAGCGGGGCCCACAGATACGCAGTATTTT. Its translation is CATRLLAGPTDTQYF.

The genes are TRBV7-9 and TRBJ2-1, with TRBD2 matching over 8 bases. Germline V CDR1 and CDR2: SEHNR, FQNEAQ (reference sequence). The length of the CDR3 is 14 residues. J was trimmed by 1 base and V by 11 bases; bases with no gene match: 7. CDR3 bases: TGTGCCTGCCCGGGCGGGGGGTCCTACAATGAGCAGTTCTTC. It encodes CACPGGGSYNEQFF.

V and J are TRBV5-1 and TRBJ1-1; D is perhaps TRBD1 (5 bases). CDR3 length equals 13 residues. Between the trimmed V and J ends, which lost 0 bases and 4 bases, there was a span of 7 bases. The V gene's germline CDR1 is SGHRS and CDR2 YFSETQ. The DNA of the CDR3 is TGCGCCAGCAGCTTGGAGGGACCCACTGAAGCTTTCTTT. Translation: CASSLEGPTEAFF.

This clone has more than one count but fewer than ten. At one of its ends the junction is not consistent with the germline gene, which may arise from a read error. V gene TRBV5-4 combines with J gene TRBJ2-7, with 7 bases aligning to TRBD1. This CDR3 region has 13 residues. The germline V gene has CDR1 SGHNT and CDR2 YYREEE (reference sequence). CDR3 nucleotides: TGTGCCAGCAGACAAGGGGGCTCCTTCGAGCAGTACTTC. It is translated as CASRQGGSFEQYF.

This clone occurred once. V and J are TRBV6-5 and TRBJ2-7; D perhaps matches TRBD2 (5 bases). Trimming pared 7 bases from V and 5 bases from J, leaving 9 bases between. The germline V gene encodes CDR1 MNHEY and CDR2 SVGAGI. This CDR3 is built from 11 residues. The DNA for the CDR3 is TGTGCCAGCAAGCGGCGGGACGAGCAGTACTTC. Its protein is CASKRRDEQYF.

The CDR3 bases are TGTGCCAGCAGTGAGGGCAGGGTGGGAAAACTGTTTTTT. Translated: CASSEGRVGKLFF. The chain employs TRBV6-1 and TRBJ1-4, with TRBD1 as a possible D gene (5 bases). Trimming pared 3 bases from V and 10 bases from J, leaving 12 bases between. There are 13 residues in the CDR3. Germline CDR1 MNHNS, CDR2 SASEGT.

Points on this clone: A far larger clone differs by one base, so this is likely a read error. The chain employs TRBV28 and TRBJ1-1; TRBD1 is a possible D gene (6 bases). This CDR3 region has 15 residues. Germline V gene sequence: CDR1 MDHEN, CDR2 SYDVKM. The CDR3 region has the DNA TGTGCCAACAGTGCCGCCGGGACATCGAACACTGAAGCTTTCTTT. Amino acids: CANSAAGTSNTEAFF.

This chain uses TRBV30 with TRBJ2-4; 10 bases align to TRBD2. Germline V gene data show CDR1 as GTSNPN and CDR2 as SVGIG (reference sequence). With V trimmed by 0 bases and J by 0 bases, 8 bases remained unmatched. CDR3 length: 18 amino acids. CDR3 bases: TGTGCCTGGAGTGTAACGGGACTAGCGATCTTAGCCAAAAACATTCAGTACTTC. Translating it yields CAWSVTGLAILAKNIQYF.

The chain recombines TRBV5-1 with TRBJ2-1; tentatively, D is TRBD2 (6 bases). The CDR3 is made up of 16 amino acids. V gave up 0 bases and J gave up 3 bases, with 13 bases separating them. CDR1 SGHRS and CDR2 YFSETQ come from the germline V gene. The CDR3 DNA reads as TGCGCCAGCAGCTTGGCCGAAGGTAGCGGCTACAATGAGCAGTTCTTC. Translation gives CASSLAEGSGYNEQFF.

This chain uses TRBV5-1 with TRBJ2-1; 10 bases are shared with TRBD1. Germline loops: CDR1 SGHRS, CDR2 YFSETQ. The J segment lost 3 bases and the V segment lost 1 base, leaving 4 bases of the junction unmatched. CDR3 length: 16 residues. This chain's CDR3 is CASSLWGTGDYNEQFF. DNA of the CDR3: TGCGCCAGCAGCTTGTGGGGGACAGGGGACTACAATGAGCAGTTCTTC.

J is TRBJ1-1 and V is TRBV28; no reliable D call. Germline values: CDR1 MDHEN, CDR2 SYDVKM. V lost 6 bases to trimming and J lost 5 bases, with 10 bases between them. This CDR3 has 12 residues. The CDR3 sequence is CASRAGITEAFF. The CDR3 nucleotides read TGTGCCAGCAGGGCGGGGATAACTGAAGCTTTCTTT.

V usage is TRBV9 and J usage is TRBJ2-7, with a tentative D call TRBD2 (5 bases). CDR1 is SGDLS, CDR2 YYNGEE, per germline. The CDR3 sequence is 16 residues long. Between the trimmed V and J ends, which lost 2 bases and 4 bases, there was a span of 19 bases. CDR3 protein: CASSVALAAGPYEQYF. The CDR3 nucleotides are TGTGCCAGCAGCGTCGCCTTGGCCGCGGGCCCTTACGAGCAGTACTTC. The entire variable domain, with the rest obtained from reference TRBV9 and TRBJ2-7, is as follows: DSGVTQTPKHLITATGQRVTLRCSPRSGDLSVYWYQQSLDQGLQFLIQYYNGEERAKGNILERFSAQQFPDLHSELNLSSLELGDSALYFCASSVALAAGPYEQYFGPGTRLTVT.

This clone was picked up a small number of times. The chain couples TRBV28 to TRBJ1-2, with 9 bases lining up with TRBD1. V lost 1 base, J lost 6 bases, and 6 bases stayed unmatched. Germline V gene lookup returns CDR1 MDHEN and CDR2 SYDVKM. The CDR3 sequence is 15 residues long. The CDR3 spells CASSLLGTGYDGYTF. Written as DNA, the CDR3 is TGTGCCAGCAGTTTATTGGGGACAGGGTATGATGGCTACACCTTC.

This clone was seen only once. V gene TRBV5-1 combines with J gene TRBJ1-4; D perhaps matches TRBD1 (5 bases). CDR3 size: 15 residues. The V end was cut by 2 bases, the J end by 7 bases, with 15 bases between. Per the germline V gene, CDR1 is SGHRS and CDR2 is YFSETQ. The CDR3 reads CASSFGATLGEKLFF. CDR3 DNA sequence: TGCGCCAGCAGCTTTGGGGCAACCCTAGGTGAAAAACTGTTTTTT.

The DNA of the CDR3 is TGTGCCAGCAGTGAAGGGCAGGGGAACGAAAAACTGTTTTTT. Translated: CASSEGQGNEKLFF. V and J are TRBV6-1 and TRBJ1-4; D perhaps matches TRBD1 (6 bases). Germline lookup yields CDR1 MNHNS and CDR2 SASEGT. This CDR3 contains 14 residues. Deletions cut 1 base from V and 8 bases from J, with 11 bases between.